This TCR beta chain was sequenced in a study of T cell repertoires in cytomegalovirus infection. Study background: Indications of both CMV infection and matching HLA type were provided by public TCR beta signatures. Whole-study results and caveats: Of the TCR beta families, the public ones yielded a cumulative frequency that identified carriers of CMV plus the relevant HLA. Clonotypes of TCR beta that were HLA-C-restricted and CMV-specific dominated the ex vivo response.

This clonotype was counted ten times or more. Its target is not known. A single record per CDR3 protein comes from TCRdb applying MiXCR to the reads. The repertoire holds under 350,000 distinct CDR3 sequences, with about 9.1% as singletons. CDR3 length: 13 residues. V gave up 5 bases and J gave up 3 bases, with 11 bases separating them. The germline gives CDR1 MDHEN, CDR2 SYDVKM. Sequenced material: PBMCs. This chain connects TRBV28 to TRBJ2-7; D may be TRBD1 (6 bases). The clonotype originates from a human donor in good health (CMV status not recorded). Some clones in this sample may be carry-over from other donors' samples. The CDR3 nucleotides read TGTGCCAGCAGTCCACCGGGACACTACGAGCAGTACGTC. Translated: CASSPPGHYEQYV.